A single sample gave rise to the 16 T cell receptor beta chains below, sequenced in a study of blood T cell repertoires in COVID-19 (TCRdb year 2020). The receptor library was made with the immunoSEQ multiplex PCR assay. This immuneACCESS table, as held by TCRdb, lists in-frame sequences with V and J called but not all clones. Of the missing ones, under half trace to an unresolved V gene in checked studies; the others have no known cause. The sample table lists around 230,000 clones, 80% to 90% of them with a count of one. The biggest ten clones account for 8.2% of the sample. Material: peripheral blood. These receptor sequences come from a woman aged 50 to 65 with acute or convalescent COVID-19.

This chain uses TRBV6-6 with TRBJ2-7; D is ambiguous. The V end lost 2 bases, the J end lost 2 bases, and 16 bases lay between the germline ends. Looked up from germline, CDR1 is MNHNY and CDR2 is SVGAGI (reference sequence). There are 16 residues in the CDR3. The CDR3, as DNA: TGTGCCAGCAGTTACCTCTCGGTTGGCGGTGCCTACGAGCAGTACTTC. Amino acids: CASSYLSVGGAYEQYF.

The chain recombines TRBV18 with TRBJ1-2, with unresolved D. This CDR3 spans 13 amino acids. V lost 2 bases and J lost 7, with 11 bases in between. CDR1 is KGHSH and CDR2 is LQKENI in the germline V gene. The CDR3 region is CASSPGPEGGYTF. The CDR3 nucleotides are TGTGCCAGCTCACCAGGCCCGGAGGGTGGCTACACCTTC.

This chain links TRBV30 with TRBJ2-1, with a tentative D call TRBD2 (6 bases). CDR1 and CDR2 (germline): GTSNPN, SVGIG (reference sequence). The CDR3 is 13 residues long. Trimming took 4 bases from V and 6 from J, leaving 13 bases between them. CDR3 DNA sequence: TGTGCCTGGATCCGGGATAGCGGCAATGAGCAGTTCTTC. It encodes CAWIRDSGNEQFF.

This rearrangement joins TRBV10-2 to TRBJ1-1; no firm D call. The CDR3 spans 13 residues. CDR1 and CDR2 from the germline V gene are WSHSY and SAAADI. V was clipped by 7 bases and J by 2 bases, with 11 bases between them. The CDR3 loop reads CASTEQANTEAFF. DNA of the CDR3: TGCGCCAGCACCGAGCAGGCTAACACTGAAGCTTTCTTT.

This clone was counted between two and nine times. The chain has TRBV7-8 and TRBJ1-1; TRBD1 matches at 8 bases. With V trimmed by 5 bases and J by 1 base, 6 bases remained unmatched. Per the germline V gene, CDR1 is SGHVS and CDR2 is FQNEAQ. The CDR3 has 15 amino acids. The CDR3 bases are TGTGCCAGCAGCCTAATAGGACAGGGGAACACTGAAGCTTTCTTT. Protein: CASSLIGQGNTEAFF. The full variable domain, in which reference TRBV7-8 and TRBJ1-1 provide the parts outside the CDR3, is GAGVSQSPRYKVAKRGQDVALRCDPISGHVSLFWYQQALGQGPEFLTYFQNEAQLDKSGLPSDRFFAERPEGSVSTLKIQRTQQEDSAVYLCASSLIGQGNTEAFFGQGTRLTVV.

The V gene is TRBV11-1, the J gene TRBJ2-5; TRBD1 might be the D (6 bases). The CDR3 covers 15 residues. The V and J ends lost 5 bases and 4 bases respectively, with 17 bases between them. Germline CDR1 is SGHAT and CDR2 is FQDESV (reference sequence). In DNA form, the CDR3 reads TGTGCCAGCAGCCGGGACACCGGTAGTATAGAGACCCAGTACTTC. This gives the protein CASSRDTGSIETQYF.

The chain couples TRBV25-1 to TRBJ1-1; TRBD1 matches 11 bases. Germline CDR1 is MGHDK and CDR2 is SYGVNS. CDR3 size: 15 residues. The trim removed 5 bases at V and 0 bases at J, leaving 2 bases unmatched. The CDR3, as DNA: TGTGCCAGCAGTAGGGACAGGGGGGTGAACACTGAAGCTTTCTTT. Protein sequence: CASSRDRGVNTEAFF.

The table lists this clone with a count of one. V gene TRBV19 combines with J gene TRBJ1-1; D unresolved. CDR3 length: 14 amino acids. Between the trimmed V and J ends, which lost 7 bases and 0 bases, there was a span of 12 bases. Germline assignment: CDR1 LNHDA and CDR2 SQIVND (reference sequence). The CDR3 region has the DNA TGTGCCAGTACGGTGGGCCGCCTGAACACTGAAGCTTTCTTT. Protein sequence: CASTVGRLNTEAFF.

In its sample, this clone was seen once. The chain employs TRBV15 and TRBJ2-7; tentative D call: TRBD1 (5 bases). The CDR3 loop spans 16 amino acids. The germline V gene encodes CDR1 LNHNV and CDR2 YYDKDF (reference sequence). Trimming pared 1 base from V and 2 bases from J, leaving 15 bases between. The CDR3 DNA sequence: TGTGCCACCAGCAGAGCACGGACACTAATCACCTACGAGCAGTACTTC. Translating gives CATSRARTLITYEQYF.

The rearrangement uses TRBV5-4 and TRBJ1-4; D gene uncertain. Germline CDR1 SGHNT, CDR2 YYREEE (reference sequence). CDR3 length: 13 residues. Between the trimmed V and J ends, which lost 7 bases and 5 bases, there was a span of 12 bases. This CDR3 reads CASGTQTNEKLFF. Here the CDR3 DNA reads TGTGCCAGCGGTACACAGACGAATGAAAAACTGTTTTTT.

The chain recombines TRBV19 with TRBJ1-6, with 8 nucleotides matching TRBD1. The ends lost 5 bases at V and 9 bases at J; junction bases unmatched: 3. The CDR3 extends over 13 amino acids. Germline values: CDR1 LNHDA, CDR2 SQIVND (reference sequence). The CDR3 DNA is TGTGCCAGTAGTTTCGACAGGGGTTCACCCCTCCACTTT. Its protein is CASSFDRGSPLHF.

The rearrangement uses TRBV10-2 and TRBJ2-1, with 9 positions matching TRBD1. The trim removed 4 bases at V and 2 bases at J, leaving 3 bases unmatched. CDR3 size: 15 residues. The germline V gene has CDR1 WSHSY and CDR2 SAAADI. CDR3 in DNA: TGCGCCAGCAGTGGGGGACAGGGAGCCTACAATGAGCAGTTCTTC. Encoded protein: CASSGGQGAYNEQFF.

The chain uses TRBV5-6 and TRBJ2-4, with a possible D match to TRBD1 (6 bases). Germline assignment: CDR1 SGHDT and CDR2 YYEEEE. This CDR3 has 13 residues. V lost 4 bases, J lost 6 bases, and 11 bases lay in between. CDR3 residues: CASSPTDRNIQYF. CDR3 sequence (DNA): TGTGCCAGCAGCCCGACGGACAGAAACATTCAGTACTTC.

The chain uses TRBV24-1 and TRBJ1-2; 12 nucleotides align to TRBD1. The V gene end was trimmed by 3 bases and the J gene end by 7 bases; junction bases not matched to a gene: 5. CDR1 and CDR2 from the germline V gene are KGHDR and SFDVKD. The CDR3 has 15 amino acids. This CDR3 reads CATSDPGQGAGGYTF. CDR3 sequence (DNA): TGTGCCACCAGTGATCCGGGACAGGGGGCGGGTGGCTACACCTTC.

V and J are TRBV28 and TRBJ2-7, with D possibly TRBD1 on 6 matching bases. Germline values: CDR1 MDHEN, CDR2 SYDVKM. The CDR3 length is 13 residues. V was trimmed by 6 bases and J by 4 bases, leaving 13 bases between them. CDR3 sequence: CASRGRGIYEQYF. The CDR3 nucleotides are TGTGCCAGCAGGGGCAGGGGCATATACGAGCAGTACTTC.

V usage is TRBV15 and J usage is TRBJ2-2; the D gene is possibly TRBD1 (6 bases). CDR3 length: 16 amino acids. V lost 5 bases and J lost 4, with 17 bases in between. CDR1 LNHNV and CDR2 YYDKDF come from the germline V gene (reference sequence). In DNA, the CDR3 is TGTGCCACCAGCGCTATACAGGGTGGAGGCACCGGGGAGCTGTTTTTT. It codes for CATSAIQGGGTGELFF.